This is a list of T cell receptor beta chains from one sample in a study of T-cell reconstitution after alpha-beta-depleted transplantation in children. TCRdb ran MiXCR on the PCR reads and lists one entry per CDR3 protein. The sample lists approximately 99,000 distinct CDR3 sequences, 6.4% occurring once. Material: PBMCs, mostly from graft donor cells, obtained 360 days after TCRalphabeta/CD19-depleted stem cell transplant. The source is a male patient between 2 and 15 years old who had a stem cell transplant for acute lymphoblastic leukemia, so the T cells may come from the graft donor. Both conserved end residues are part of each CDR3. A D gene is named only where the DNA matches it firmly. Clone size appears in some rows only: once, few, many, or a class for an expanded clone.

CDR3,DNA,D,J,V,size
CASSLNRGVTDTQYF,TGTGCCAGCAGTTTAAACAGGGGGGTCACAGATACGCAGTATTTT,TRBD1,TRBJ2-3,TRBV12-3/TRBV12-4,.
CASSLRDRGNIAKNIQYF,TGTGCCAGCAGCTTAAGGGACAGGGGCAATATAGCCAAAAACATTCAGTACTTC,TRBD1,TRBJ2-4,TRBV11-2,.
CCARDTLTSGVTGELFF,TGCTGTGCTAGAGATACCCTGACTAGCGGGGTCACCGGGGAGCTGTTTTTT,TRBD2,TRBJ2-2,TRBV20-1,.
CCCRRDLEGGSYNEQFF,TGCTGCTGCAGGCGGGATCTTGAGGGGGGCTCCTACAATGAGCAGTTCTTC,.,TRBJ2-1,TRBV20-1,once
CASSPDRVPGEKLFF,TGCGCCAGCAGCCCTGACAGGGTCCCGGGGGAAAAACTGTTTTTT,TRBD1,TRBJ1-4,TRBV4-3,many
CASSLGQSGVKYF,TGTGCCAGCAGTTTGGGACAGTCGGGCGTAAAGTACTTC,TRBD1,TRBJ2-4,TRBV27,.
CSARGGRPYEQYF,TGCAGCGCCCGCGGGGGGCGCCCCTACGAGCAGTACTTC,TRBD2,TRBJ2-7,TRBV29-1,many
CASSQGWETGELFF,TGCGCCAGCAGCCAAGGGTGGGAAACCGGGGAGCTGTTTTTT,.,TRBJ2-2,TRBV4-3,few
CASSLLAGVTGELFF,TGTGCCAGCAGCTTACTAGCGGGAGTTACCGGGGAGCTGTTTTTT,TRBD2,TRBJ2-2,TRBV7-3,many
CASSPPAGGLETQYF,TGTGCCAGCTCACCACCGGCAGGGGGCTTAGAGACCCAGTACTTC,TRBD1,TRBJ2-5,TRBV18,.
CASSQALGYEQYF,TGCGCCAGCAGCCAAGCCCTGGGCTACGAGCAGTACTTC,.,TRBJ2-7,TRBV4-3,many
CASSDTAARDTEAFF,TGTGCCAGCAGTGATACGGCAGCACGGGACACTGAAGCTTTCTTT,.,TRBJ1-1,TRBV6-1,few
CASSRTERNSPLHF,TGTGCCAGCAGCCGGACAGAGAGAAATTCACCCCTCCACTTT,.,TRBJ1-6,TRBV5-5,many
CASSLAKEKRTYEQYF,TGTGCCAGCAGCTTAGCCAAGGAAAAAAGGACTTACGAGCAGTACTTC,.,TRBJ2-7,TRBV7-6,few
CASSAAGGPGETQYF,TGTGCCAGCAGCGCAGCCGGGGGTCCGGGGGAGACCCAGTACTTC,.,TRBJ2-5,TRBV9,.
CASSDEGQGRPYEQYF,TGTGCCAGCAGTGATGAGGGACAGGGGCGCCCCTACGAGCAGTACTTC,TRBD1,TRBJ2-7,TRBV6-1,many
CASSYGVRVDQPQHF,TGTGCCAGCAGTTACGGGGTCAGGGTCGATCAGCCCCAGCATTTT,.,TRBJ1-5,TRBV6-5,many
CASSVRESTDTQYF,TGTGCCAGCAGCGTAAGGGAGAGCACAGATACGCAGTATTTT,.,TRBJ2-3,TRBV9,.
CASSDPRVQETQYF,TGTGCCAGCAGTGACCCCAGGGTCCAAGAGACCCAGTACTTC,.,TRBJ2-5,TRBV2,few
CATTRPLRGRAGELFF,TGTGCCACCACCCGACCTCTGAGGGGGAGGGCCGGGGAGCTGTTTTTT,.,TRBJ2-2,TRBV15,few
CASTRVSRREYTGELFF,TGTGCCAGCACGAGAGTCTCGCGGCGGGAGTACACCGGGGAGCTGTTTTTT,TRBD2,TRBJ2-2,TRBV6-2/TRBV6-3,many
CAAGGLLAESYNEQFF,TGTGCTGCCGGAGGGCTACTAGCGGAATCCTACAATGAGCAGTTCTTC,TRBD2,TRBJ2-1,TRBV7-9,many
CSAPTGGAYGYTF,TGCAGTGCACCGACAGGGGGCGCTTATGGCTACACCTTC,TRBD1,TRBJ1-2,TRBV20-1,few
CASSLNRGLNSPLHF,TGTGCCAGCAGCTTGAACAGGGGGCTTAATTCACCCCTCCACTTT,TRBD1,TRBJ1-6,TRBV5-6,many
CASSLLEGVVETQYF,TGTGCCAGCAGCTTATTAGAAGGGGTTGTGGAGACCCAGTACTTC,.,TRBJ2-5,TRBV7-7,few
CASSLIRSGSGELFF,TGTGCCAGCAGCTTGATCCGTAGCGGAAGCGGGGAGCTGTTTTTT,.,TRBJ2-2,TRBV5-6,.
CASSPGANIYEQYF,TGTGCCAGCTCACCAGGCGCGAACATTTACGAGCAGTACTTC,.,TRBJ2-7,TRBV18,many
CASSPSRGSYNEQFF,TGTGCCAGCAGCCCCTCGAGGGGTTCCTACAATGAGCAGTTCTTC,.,TRBJ2-1,TRBV7-2,few
CASSLWEETQYF,TGTGCCAGCAGCCTTTGGGAAGAGACCCAGTACTTC,.,TRBJ2-5,TRBV5-6,few
CASSYGTSGTYEQYF,TGTGCCAGCAGCTATGGGACTAGCGGAACCTACGAGCAGTACTTC,TRBD2,TRBJ2-7,TRBV3-1,many
CATSGQRNEKLFF,TGTGCCACCAGCGGGCAGAGAAATGAAAAACTGTTTTTT,.,TRBJ1-4,TRBV15,many
CSARDWGRTGGFEQYF,TGCAGTGCTAGAGATTGGGGGCGGACAGGGGGCTTCGAGCAGTACTTC,TRBD1,TRBJ2-7,TRBV20-1,few
CASRPYRGTEAFF,TGTGCCAGCAGGCCATACAGGGGGACTGAAGCTTTCTTT,TRBD1,TRBJ1-1,TRBV7-9,many
CASSIDTGREQYF,TGTGCCAGTAGTATAGATACGGGGCGCGAGCAGTACTTC,.,TRBJ2-7,TRBV19,.
CASSAPGRSTDTQYF,TGTGCCAGCAGCGCTCCCGGGAGAAGCACAGATACGCAGTATTTT,.,TRBJ2-3,TRBV9,many
CASVGTYGYTF,TGTGCCAGTGTCGGAACCTATGGCTACACCTTC,.,TRBJ1-2,TRBV9,few
CASSFGLARTGELFF,TGTGCCAGCAGCTTTGGACTAGCCCGCACCGGGGAGCTGTTTTTT,TRBD2,TRBJ2-2,TRBV27,few
CASSPRTSAYINNEQFF,TGTGCCAGCAGCCCGAGGACTAGCGCCTATATTAACAATGAGCAGTTCTTC,TRBD2,TRBJ2-1,TRBV7-9,.
CASNPSVDLYNEQFF,TGTGCCAGCAACCCTAGCGTGGACCTATACAATGAGCAGTTCTTC,.,TRBJ2-1,TRBV6-1,.
CASRLGGAATEAFF,TGTGCCAGCCGATTAGGGGGCGCGGCCACTGAAGCTTTCTTT,TRBD1,TRBJ1-1,TRBV27,.